A single sample gave rise to the 13 T cell receptor beta chains below, sequenced in a study of blood T cell dynamics during melanoma immunotherapy (dated by TCRdb to 2018 to 2020). The sample's time point label, decoded: week 3, after first cycle of checkpoint inhibitor. To prepare the library, the immunoSEQ multiplex PCR assay was applied. The immuneACCESS repertoire file appears here via TCRdb, limited to in-frame rearrangements. These files lack a portion of the clones; in checked studies, under half of the deficit traces to unresolved V genes, and the cause of the others is not known. This sample holds 14,000 to 15,000 clones; about 83% were observed only once. The ten largest account for around 7.8% of the sample. The specimen was blood, collected from a patient treated with checkpoint blockade. The origin of the receptors is a human donor with melanoma.

V is TRBV27 and J is TRBJ2-7; 8 bases agree with TRBD1. Germline V gives CDR1 MNHEY, CDR2 SMNVEV (reference sequence). The CDR3 totals 14 residues. The junction had 7 bases not matched to a gene; V was cut back by 3 bases and J by 6 bases. CDR3 bases: TGTGCCAGCAGTTTTTCCAGGGGGCTTGGCGAGCAGTACTTC. Protein sequence: CASSFSRGLGEQYF.

The V gene is TRBV11-2, the J gene TRBJ1-1, with unresolved D. The length of the CDR3 is 13 residues. The ends were cut back, 1 base at V and 1 base at J, with 4 bases in the middle. Germline V gives CDR1 SGHAT, CDR2 FQNNGV. The CDR3 DNA is TGTGCCAGCAGCTTAGCAGAGAACACTGAAGCTTTCTTT. This encodes CASSLAENTEAFF.

The chain carries TRBV19 and TRBJ1-6, with a weak D call TRBD1 (5 bases). Germline V gives CDR1 LNHDA, CDR2 SQIVND (reference sequence). CDR3 length: 13 residues. V was clipped by 3 bases and J by 8 bases, with 8 bases between them. CDR3 sequence (DNA): TGTGCCAGTAGTATCAGGGTGGATTCACCCCTCCACTTT. This encodes CASSIRVDSPLHF.

The chain links TRBV30 to TRBJ1-4; D gene unclear. The CDR3 consists of 13 residues. Per germline, CDR1 GTSNPN and CDR2 SVGIG (reference sequence). V gave up 5 bases and J gave up 8 bases, with 15 bases separating them. The CDR3 loop is CAWAPIGGEKLFF. CDR3 DNA sequence: TGTGCCTGGGCCCCCATAGGTGGAGAAAAACTGTTTTTT.

The chain combines TRBV7-2 with TRBJ2-7; the match to TRBD2 covers 8 bases. From germline, CDR1 is SGHTA and CDR2 FQGNSA. V lost 2 bases, J lost 0 bases, and 6 bases stayed unmatched. The CDR3 length is 16 residues. The CDR3 reads CASSLRSSGGSYEQYF. Here the CDR3 DNA reads TGTGCCAGCAGCTTAAGGTCCAGCGGGGGCTCCTACGAGCAGTACTTC.

This clone was seen once. The CDR3 reads CAWRMGLSLVTDTQYF. CDR3 coding DNA: TGTGCCTGGAGGATGGGACTCTCACTCGTCACAGATACGCAGTATTTT. The chain links TRBV30 to TRBJ2-3, with D possibly matching TRBD2 (6 bases). CDR1 is GTSNPN and CDR2 is SVGIG in the germline V gene (reference sequence). V dropped 3 bases and J dropped 2 bases, with 18 bases sitting between them. The CDR3 loop spans 16 amino acids.

The chain combines TRBV7-2 with TRBJ1-2, with D maybe TRBD1 (5 bases). This CDR3 contains 13 residues. Trimming cost V 1 base and J 7 bases, with 10 bases left between them. Germline CDR1 reads SGHTA; CDR2 reads FQGNSA. CDR3 sequence (DNA): TGTGCCAGCAGCTTAGGGGGCAGCCGTGGCTACACCTTC. As protein: CASSLGGSRGYTF.

The chain couples TRBV7-3 to TRBJ2-3, with 8 positions matching TRBD2. The V and J ends lost 6 bases and 0 bases, in that order; junction bases with no gene match: 2. The germline V gene has CDR1 SGHTA and CDR2 FQGTGA. The CDR3 contains 14 residues. The CDR3 DNA is TGTGCCAGCAGTTCTAGCGGGAGCACAGATACGCAGTATTTT. Translated: CASSSSGSTDTQYF. The full variable domain, with the rest looked up from reference TRBV7-3 and TRBJ2-3, is GAGVSQTPSNKVTEKGKYVELRCDPISGHTALYWYRQSLGQGPEFLIYFQGTGAADDSGLPNDRFFAVRPEGSVSTLKIQRTERGDSAVYLCASSSSGSTDTQYFGPGTRLTVL.

The rearrangement joins TRBV28 to TRBJ1-2; TRBD1 matches 8 bases. Looked up from germline, CDR1 is MDHEN and CDR2 is SYDVKM. The CDR3 loop spans 13 amino acids. V gave up 3 bases and J gave up 7 bases; unmatched junction bases: 4. The CDR3 reads CASSFGQGRGYTF. Written as DNA, the CDR3 is TGTGCCAGCAGTTTTGGACAGGGACGTGGCTACACCTTC.

The chain recombines TRBV11-2 with TRBJ2-1; 14 bases fit TRBD2. Germline-derived CDR1 and CDR2 are SGHAT and FQNNGV. The CDR3 runs to 14 residues. Germline trimming cut 6 bases from V and 6 bases from J; bases unmatched to any gene: 1. The CDR3 nucleotides read TGTGCCAGCAGGACTAGCGGGAGGGCCAATGAGCAGTTCTTC. This translates into CASRTSGRANEQFF.

This clone was counted a few times. The chain carries TRBV18 and TRBJ2-7, with 9 nucleotides matching TRBD2. V dropped 0 bases and J dropped 3; count of bases not matched to a gene: 3. There are 15 residues in the CDR3. Germline values: CDR1 KGHSH, CDR2 LQKENI. The DNA of the CDR3 is TGTGCCAGCTCACCACCCGTTAGCGGGAGCTACGAGCAGTACTTC. The encoded protein is CASSPPVSGSYEQYF.

The chain links TRBV7-9 to TRBJ1-1; no clear D gene. The CDR3 length is 14 residues. Germline CDR1 reads SEHNR; CDR2 reads FQNEAQ (reference sequence). Trimming took off 2 bases at V and 1 base at J, with 8 bases between the two ends. The CDR3 loop reads CASSLYAENTEAFF. Here the CDR3 DNA reads TGTGCCAGCAGCTTATACGCGGAGAACACTGAAGCTTTCTTT.

The V gene is TRBV2, the J gene TRBJ2-2; D ambiguous. Trimming stripped 3 bases from V and 2 bases from J, with 7 bases between. The V gene's germline CDR1 is SNHLY and CDR2 FYNNEI. This CDR3 is 14 amino acids long. Here the CDR3 reads CASSEGINTGELFF. The CDR3 nucleotides are TGTGCCAGCAGTGAGGGGATAAACACCGGGGAGCTGTTTTTT.